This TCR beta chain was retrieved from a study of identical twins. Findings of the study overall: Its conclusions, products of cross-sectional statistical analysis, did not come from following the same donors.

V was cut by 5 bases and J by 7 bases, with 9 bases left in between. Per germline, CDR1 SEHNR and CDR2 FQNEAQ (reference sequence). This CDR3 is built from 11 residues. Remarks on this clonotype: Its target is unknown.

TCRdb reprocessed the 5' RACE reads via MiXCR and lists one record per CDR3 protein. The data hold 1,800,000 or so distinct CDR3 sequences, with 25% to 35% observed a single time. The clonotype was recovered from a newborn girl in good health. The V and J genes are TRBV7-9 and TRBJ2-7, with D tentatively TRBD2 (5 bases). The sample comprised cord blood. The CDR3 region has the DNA TGTGCCAGCAGCACCAGCGGTGAGCAGTACTTC. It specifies CASSTSGEQYF.